This T cell receptor beta chain stems from a study of breast tumors, draining lymph nodes, adjacent tissues. The study, taken as a whole, reports: Compared with basal-like, luminal-like tumors shared significantly more repertoire with nontumor tissue. Data fit most tumor T cells coming from lymph node, expanding in tumor.

Germline V gene data show CDR1 as LNHNV and CDR2 as YYDKDF (reference sequence). This CDR3 region has 16 residues. The V gene end was trimmed by 2 bases and the J gene end by 5 bases; junction bases not matched to a gene: 4. Samples came from axillary lymph nodes draining the breast cancer. This clonotype was recorded many times. Its target is unknown. MiXCR, applied by TCRdb to the multiplex PCR reads, yields one record per CDR3 protein. Of some 150,000 distinct CDR3 sequences listed, 20% to 25% were seen once; the top ten hold roughly 2.6%. V is TRBV15 and J is TRBJ2-1; 12 bases match TRBD1. The sequenced material came from axillary lymph node tissue. The clonotype comes from a female donor with breast cancer. Some clones in this sample may be carry-over from other donors' samples. The CDR3 region is CATSRPGQGANNEQFF. The CDR3 coding sequence is TGTGCCACCAGCAGACCGGGACAGGGGGCTAACAATGAGCAGTTCTTC.